The sequence of this T cell receptor (beta chain) was determined in a study of regulatory T cells in long-lasting Graves disease. Findings and limits, study-wide: Favoring TRBV28, TRBJ1-2 and TRBJ2-5 was a feature seen in persistent disease.

Researchers made TCR beta libraries by using iRepertoire HTBI primers and running Arm-PCR on CDR3 regions. TCRdb processed the multiplex PCR reads anew with MiXCR; each CDR3 protein has one entry. There are about 430,000 distinct CDR3 sequences in the sample; roughly a fifth occur only once, and 13% to 15% lies in the top ten. In germline, CDR1 is MNHEY, CDR2 SVGAGI. The CDR3 extends over 17 amino acids. V lost 2 bases, J lost 1 base, and 7 bases stayed unmatched. Time point described: persistent/refractory GD, antithyroid drugs over 5 years with positive TRAb. Construction of the TCR library relied on RNA isolated from PBMCs. This clonotype was counted ten times or more. Antigen unknown.

This chain connects TRBV6-5 to TRBJ2-2, with TRBD2 matching 7 bases. The sequence was collected from a female donor with Graves disease. Sequencing used peripheral blood mononuclear cells (PBMCs), obtained when the disease was refractory, from a patient treated with antithyroid drugs. CDR3 residues: CASSYPLGGMNTGELFF. The CDR3 DNA reads TGTGCCAGCAGTTACCCCCTGGGAGGGATGAACACCGGGGAGCTGTTTTTT.